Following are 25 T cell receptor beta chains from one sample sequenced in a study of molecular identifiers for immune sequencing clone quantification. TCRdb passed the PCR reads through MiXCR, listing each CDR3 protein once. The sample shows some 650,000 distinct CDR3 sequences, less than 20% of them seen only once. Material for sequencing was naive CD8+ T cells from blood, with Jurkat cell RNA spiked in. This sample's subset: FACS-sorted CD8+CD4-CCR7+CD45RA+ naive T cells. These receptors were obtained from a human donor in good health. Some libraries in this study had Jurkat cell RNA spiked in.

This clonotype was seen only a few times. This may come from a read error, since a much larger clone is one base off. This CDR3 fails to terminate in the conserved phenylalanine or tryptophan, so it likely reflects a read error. The CDR3 spells CASSQDRAGDWYEQYS. CDR3 DNA: TGCGCCAGCAGCCAAGATCGGGCAGGGGACTGGTACGAGCAGTACTCC. This chain connects TRBV4-3 to TRBJ2-7; D is tentatively TRBD1 or TRBD2 (6 bases each). V dropped 0 bases and J dropped 4 bases, with 16 bases sitting between them. This CDR3 is built from 16 residues. Looked up from germline, CDR1 is LGHNA and CDR2 is YSLEER.

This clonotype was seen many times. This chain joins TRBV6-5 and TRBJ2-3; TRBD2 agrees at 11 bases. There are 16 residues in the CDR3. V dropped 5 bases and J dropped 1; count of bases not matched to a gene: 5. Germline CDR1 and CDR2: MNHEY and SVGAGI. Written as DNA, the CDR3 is TGTGCCAGCAGTAATCAACTAGCGGGGGGCACAGATACGCAGTATTTT. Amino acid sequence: CASSNQLAGGTDTQYF.

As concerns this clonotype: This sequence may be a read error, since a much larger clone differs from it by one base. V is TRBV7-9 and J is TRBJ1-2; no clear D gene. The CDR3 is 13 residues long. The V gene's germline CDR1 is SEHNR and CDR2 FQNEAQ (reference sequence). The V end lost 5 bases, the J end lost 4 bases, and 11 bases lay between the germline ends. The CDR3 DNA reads TGTGCCAGCAGCCGGGGAGGGAGCTATGGCTACACCTTC. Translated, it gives CASSRGGSYGYTF. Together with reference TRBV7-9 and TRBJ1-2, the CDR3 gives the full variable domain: DTGVSQNPRHKITKRGQNVTFRCDPISEHNRLYWYRQTLGQGPEFLTYFQNEAQLEKSRLLSDRFSAERPKGSFSTLEIQRTEQGDSAMYLCASSRGGSYGYTFGSGTRLTVV.

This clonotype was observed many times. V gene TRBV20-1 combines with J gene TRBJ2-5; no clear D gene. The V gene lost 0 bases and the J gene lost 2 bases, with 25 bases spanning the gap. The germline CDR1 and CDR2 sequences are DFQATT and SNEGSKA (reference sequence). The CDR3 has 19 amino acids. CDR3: CSARDYGYTDPSSQETQYF. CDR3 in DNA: TGCAGTGCTAGAGATTATGGCTATACCGACCCATCATCACAAGAGACCCAGTACTTC.

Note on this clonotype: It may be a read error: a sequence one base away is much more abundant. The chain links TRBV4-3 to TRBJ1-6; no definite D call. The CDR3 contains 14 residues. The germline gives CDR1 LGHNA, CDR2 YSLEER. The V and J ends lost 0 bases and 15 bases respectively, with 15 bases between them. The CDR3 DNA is TGCGCCAGCAGCCAAGATTTCTCTCTCAGGCTCCTCCACTTT. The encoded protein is CASSQDFSLRLLHF.

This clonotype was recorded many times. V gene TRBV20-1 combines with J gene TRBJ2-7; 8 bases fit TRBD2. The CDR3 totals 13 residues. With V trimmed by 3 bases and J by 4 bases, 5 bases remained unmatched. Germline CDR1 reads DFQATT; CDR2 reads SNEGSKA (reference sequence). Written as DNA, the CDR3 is TGCAGTGCTAGGCCTAGCGGGCAGTACGAGCAGTACTTC. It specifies CSARPSGQYEQYF.

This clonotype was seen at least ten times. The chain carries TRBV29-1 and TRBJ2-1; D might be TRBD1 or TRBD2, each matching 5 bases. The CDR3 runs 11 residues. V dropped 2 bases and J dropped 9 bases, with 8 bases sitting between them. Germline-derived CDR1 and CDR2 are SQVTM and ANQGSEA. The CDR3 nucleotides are TGCAGCGTTGAACGTGGGGGTGAGCAGTTCTTC. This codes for CSVERGGEQFF.

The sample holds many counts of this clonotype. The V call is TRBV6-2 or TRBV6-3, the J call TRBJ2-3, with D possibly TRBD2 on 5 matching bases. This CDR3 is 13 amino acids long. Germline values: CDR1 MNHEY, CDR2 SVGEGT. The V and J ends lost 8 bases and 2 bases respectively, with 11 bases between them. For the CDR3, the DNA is TGTGCCAGCGAGAGGGCCCACACAGATACGCAGTATTTT. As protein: CASERAHTDTQYF.

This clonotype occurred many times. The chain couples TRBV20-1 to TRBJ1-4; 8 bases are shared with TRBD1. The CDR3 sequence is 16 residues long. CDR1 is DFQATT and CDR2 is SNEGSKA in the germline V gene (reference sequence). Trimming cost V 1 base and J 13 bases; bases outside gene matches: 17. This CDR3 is CSARGPGTGRSSGLFF. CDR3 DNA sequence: TGCAGTGCTAGAGGACCCGGGACAGGCCGTTCTTCTGGACTGTTTTTT.

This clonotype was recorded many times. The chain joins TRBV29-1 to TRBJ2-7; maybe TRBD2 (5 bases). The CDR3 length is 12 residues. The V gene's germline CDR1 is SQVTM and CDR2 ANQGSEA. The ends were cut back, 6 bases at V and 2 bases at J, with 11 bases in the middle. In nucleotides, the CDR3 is TGCAGCGTCCATACCGGGGCCTACGAGCAGTACTTC. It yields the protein CSVHTGAYEQYF.

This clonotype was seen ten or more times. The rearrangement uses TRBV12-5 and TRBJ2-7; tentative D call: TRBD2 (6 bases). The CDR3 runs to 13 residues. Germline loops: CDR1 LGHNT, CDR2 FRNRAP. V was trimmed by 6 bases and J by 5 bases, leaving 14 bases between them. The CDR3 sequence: CASGFGGGDEQYF. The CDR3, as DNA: TGTGCTAGTGGATTCGGGGGTGGCGACGAGCAGTACTTC.

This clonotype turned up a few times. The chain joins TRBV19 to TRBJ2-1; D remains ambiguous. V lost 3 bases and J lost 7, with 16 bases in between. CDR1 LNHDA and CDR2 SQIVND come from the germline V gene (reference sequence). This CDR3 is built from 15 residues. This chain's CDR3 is CASSIGPVGWNEQFF. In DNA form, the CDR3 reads TGTGCCAGTAGTATCGGCCCTGTCGGTTGGAATGAGCAGTTCTTC.

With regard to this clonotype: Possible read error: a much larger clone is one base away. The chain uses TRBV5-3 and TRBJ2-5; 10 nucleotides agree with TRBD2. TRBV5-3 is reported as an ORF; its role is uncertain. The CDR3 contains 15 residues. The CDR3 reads CASSSASGSRETQYF. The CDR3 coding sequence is TGTGCCAGCAGCTCGGCTAGCGGGAGTCGAGAGACCCAGTACTTC.

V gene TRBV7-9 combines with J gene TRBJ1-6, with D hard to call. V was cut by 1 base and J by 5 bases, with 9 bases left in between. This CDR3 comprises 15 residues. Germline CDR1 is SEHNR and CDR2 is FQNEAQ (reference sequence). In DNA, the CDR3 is TGTGCCAGCAGCTTAGTCGCCGGAAATAATTCACCCCTCCACTTT. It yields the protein CASSLVAGNNSPLHF.

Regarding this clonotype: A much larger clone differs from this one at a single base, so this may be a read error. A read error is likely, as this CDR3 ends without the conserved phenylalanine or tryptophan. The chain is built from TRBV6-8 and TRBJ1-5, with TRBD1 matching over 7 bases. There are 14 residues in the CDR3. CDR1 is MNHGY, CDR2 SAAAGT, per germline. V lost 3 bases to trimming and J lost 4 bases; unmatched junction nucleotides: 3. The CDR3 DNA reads TGTGCCAGCAGTTATGGGACAGCAAATCAGCCCCAGCATTCT. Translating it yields CASSYGTANQPQHS.

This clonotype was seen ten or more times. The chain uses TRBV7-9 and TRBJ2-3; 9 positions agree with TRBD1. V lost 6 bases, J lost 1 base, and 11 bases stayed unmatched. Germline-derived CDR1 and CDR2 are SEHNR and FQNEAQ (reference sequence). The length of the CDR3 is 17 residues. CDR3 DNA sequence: TGTGCCAGCAGTGAGATTACCCGGGACAGGGGCACAGATACGCAGTATTTT. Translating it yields CASSEITRDRGTDTQYF.

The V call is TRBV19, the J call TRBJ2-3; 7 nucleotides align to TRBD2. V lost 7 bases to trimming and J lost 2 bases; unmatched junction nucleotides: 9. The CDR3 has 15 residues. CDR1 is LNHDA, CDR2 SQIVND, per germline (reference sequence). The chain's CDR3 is CASMSAGANTDTQYF. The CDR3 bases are TGTGCCAGTATGTCGGCGGGAGCGAACACAGATACGCAGTATTTT.

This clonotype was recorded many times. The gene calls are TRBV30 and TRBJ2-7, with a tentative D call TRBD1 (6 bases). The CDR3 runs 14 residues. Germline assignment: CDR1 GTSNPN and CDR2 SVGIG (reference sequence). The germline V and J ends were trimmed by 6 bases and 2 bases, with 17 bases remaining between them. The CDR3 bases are TGTGCCTGTCCCCGGCCGGGACACCCCTACGAGCAGTACTTC. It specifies CACPRPGHPYEQYF.

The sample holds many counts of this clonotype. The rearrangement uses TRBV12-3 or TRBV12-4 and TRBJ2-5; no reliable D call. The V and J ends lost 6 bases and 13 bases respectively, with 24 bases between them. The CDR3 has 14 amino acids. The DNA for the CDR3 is TGTGCCAGCAGCCTAATGACCCCGCGCACCAAAATGTACTTC. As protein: CASSLMTPRTKMYF.

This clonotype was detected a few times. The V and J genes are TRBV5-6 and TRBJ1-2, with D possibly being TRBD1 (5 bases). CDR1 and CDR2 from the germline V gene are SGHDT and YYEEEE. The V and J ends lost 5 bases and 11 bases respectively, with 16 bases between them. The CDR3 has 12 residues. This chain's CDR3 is CASSWGFDFYTF. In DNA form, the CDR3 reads TGTGCCAGCAGTTGGGGCTTTGACTTTTACACCTTC.

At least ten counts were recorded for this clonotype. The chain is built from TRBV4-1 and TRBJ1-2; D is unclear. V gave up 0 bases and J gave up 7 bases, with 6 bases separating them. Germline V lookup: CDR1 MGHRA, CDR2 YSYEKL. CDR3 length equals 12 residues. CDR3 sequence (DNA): TGCGCCAGCAGCCAAGACGCTAGTGGCTACACCTTC. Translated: CASSQDASGYTF.

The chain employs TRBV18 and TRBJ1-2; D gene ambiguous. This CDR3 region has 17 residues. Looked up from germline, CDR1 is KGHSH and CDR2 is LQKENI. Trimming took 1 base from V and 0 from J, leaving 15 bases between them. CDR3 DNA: TGTGCCAGCTCACCACAGTTTTCGGACGGCGCTAACTATGGCTACACCTTC. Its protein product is CASSPQFSDGANYGYTF.

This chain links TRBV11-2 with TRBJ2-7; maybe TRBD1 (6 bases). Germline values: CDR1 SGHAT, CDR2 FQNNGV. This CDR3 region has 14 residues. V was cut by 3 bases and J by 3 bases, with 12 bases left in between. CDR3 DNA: TGTGCCAGCAGCTTCCACAGGGAAAACTACGAGCAGTACTTC. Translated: CASSFHRENYEQYF.

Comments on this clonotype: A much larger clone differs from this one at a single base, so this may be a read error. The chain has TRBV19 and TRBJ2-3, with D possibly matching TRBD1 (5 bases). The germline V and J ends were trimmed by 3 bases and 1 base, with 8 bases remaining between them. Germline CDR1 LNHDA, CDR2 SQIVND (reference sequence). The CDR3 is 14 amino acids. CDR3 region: CASSMTRGTDTQYF. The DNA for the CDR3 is TGTGCCAGTAGTATGACCAGGGGCACAGATACGCAGTATTTT.

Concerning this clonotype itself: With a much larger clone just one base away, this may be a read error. The chain's CDR3 is CAGSIATGATDTQYF. CDR3 in DNA: TGTGCCGGTAGTATAGCGACAGGGGCCACAGATACGCAGTATTTT. The V gene is TRBV19, the J gene TRBJ2-3, with 8 bases that match TRBD1. Germline V CDR1 and CDR2: LNHDA, SQIVND (reference sequence). This CDR3 contains 15 residues.